The rows below give T cell receptor beta chains drawn from one sample of a study of blood T cell repertoires in COVID-19. The method was immunoSEQ multiplex PCR; TCRdb's version includes in-frame clones alone and lacks a portion of them. The sample carries about 48,000 clones, approximately 86% recorded once. Sequenced input: peripheral blood. These receptors all come from a woman older than 75 with acute or convalescent COVID-19. Both conserved end residues are part of each CDR3. Rows give clone size only sometimes, using once, few, many, or a class for an expanded clone.

>TRBJ2-5|-|TRBV6-1
CASSEQEGAAVETQYF
>TRBJ1-2|-|TRBV19
CASSTSWTGDYGYTF
>TRBJ1-4|-|TRBV18
CASSPTGGSGANEKLFF
>TRBJ2-2|-|TRBV5-4
CASSKGTGGTNTGELFF
>TRBJ2-2|-|TRBV7-2
CASSNYRGTGELFF
>TRBJ1-2|once|TRBV6-5
CASSFRQGLYGYTF
>TRBJ1-1|-|TRBV12-3/TRBV12-4
CASSYGKNTEAFF
>TRBJ2-1|few|TRBV30
CAWRLYDNEQFF
>TRBJ2-7|-|TRBV30
CAWSRDRSEQYF
>TRBJ2-2|-|TRBV27
CASSLDRGHTGELFF
>TRBJ1-3|-|TRBV2
CASRGTAGNTIYF
>TRBJ2-7|-|TRBV13
CASSFGSGFSYEQYF
>TRBJ2-7|-|TRBV6-5
CASRLTTGGTYEQYF
>TRBJ1-3|-|TRBV9
CASSPDRANSGNTIYF
>TRBJ1-2|-|TRBV5-6
CASTGTGAPYGYTF
>TRBJ1-2|-|TRBV20-1
CSASDSYGYTF
>TRBJ1-5|-|TRBV6-1
CASSEGTKNQPQHF
>TRBJ1-6|once|TRBV16
CASSHRAGTGNSRLNSPLHF
>TRBJ2-7|-|TRBV28
CASTGTGGWYEQYF
>TRBJ2-2|-|TRBV4-1
CASSQDPQGLRYGELFF
>TRBJ2-3|-|TRBV10-3
CAISDSGGAATQYF
>TRBJ2-3|-|TRBV6-1
CASSERGDGTDTQYF
>TRBJ1-1|once|TRBV2
CASSERWSTEAFF
>TRBJ1-5|-|TRBV5-1
CASSLIGEGQPQHF
>TRBJ2-2|-|TRBV10-3
CAISPSIQSTNTGELFF
>TRBJ2-5|-|TRBV7-3
CASSPTSEAQETQYF
>TRBJ1-5|-|TRBV4-1
CASSRERDQPQHF
>TRBJ1-1|few|TRBV3-1/TRBV3-2
CASSLMQGTEAFF
>TRBJ1-1|-|TRBV2
CASRRDKNTEAFF
>TRBJ2-7|-|TRBV7-9
CASSLDGGDEQYF
>TRBJ2-5|-|TRBV2
CASSEYRTDQETQYF
>TRBJ1-4|-|TRBV5-1
CASSQGQTTNEKLFF
>TRBJ1-1|-|TRBV10-3
CAISDSGALNTEAFF
>TRBJ1-4|-|TRBV6-6
CASSPLAGGAEGNEKLFF
>TRBJ1-4|-|TRBV2
CASSRTGGRGKLFF
>TRBJ2-7|-|TRBV12-3/TRBV12-4
CASSTTGTYEQYF
>TRBJ2-5|-|TRBV9
CASSPDLPGETQYF
>TRBJ1-2|-|TRBV19
CASSIREQVHSSNGYTF
>TRBJ1-1|once|TRBV3-1/TRBV3-2
CASSHLTGAGDTEAFF
>TRBJ1-1|-|TRBV3-1/TRBV3-2
CASSQSEGNTEAFF
>TRBJ1-2|once|TRBV30
CAWSVDRTNYGYTF
>TRBJ1-1|-|TRBV5-1
CASSSGQGGYTEAFF
>TRBJ1-1|-|TRBV11-2
CASSLIFRNTEAFF
>TRBJ1-2|few|TRBV10-2
CASSLGHDGYTF
>TRBJ1-3|-|TRBV5-1
CASSYGQGSSGNTIYF
>TRBJ1-1|-|TRBV6-5
CASRDTDNLNTEAFF
>TRBJ1-1|few|TRBV12-3/TRBV12-4
CATQGTLNTEAFF